A single sample gave rise to the 8 T cell receptor beta chains below, sequenced in a study of shared T cell receptors in the human thymus. Assay used: immunoSEQ multiplex PCR; TCRdb lists only in-frame clones, some missing. This table has about 660,000 clones, around 87% appearing once. The sample was also linked to a second study, of human thymus T cells.

Specimen: thymocytes. Every receptor here comes from a boy younger than two with a congenital heart defect.

The chain carries TRBV9 and TRBJ2-7; 7 bases fit TRBD1. The junction had 6 bases not matched to a gene; V was cut back by 4 bases and J by 2 bases. Germline V gene lookup returns CDR1 SGDLS and CDR2 YYNGEE. The CDR3 runs to 14 residues. CDR3 nucleotide sequence: TGTGCCAGCAGCCCGCGACAGGGAACCTACGAGCAGTACTTC. As protein: CASSPRQGTYEQYF.

This clone was detected once. The J gene is TRBJ2-6, the V gene TRBV7-9; 7 bases map to TRBD1. The CDR3 runs 17 residues. Germline V gene data show CDR1 as SEHNR and CDR2 as FQNEAQ (reference sequence). The junction had 7 bases not matched to a gene; V was cut back by 5 bases and J by 0 bases. CDR3 sequence reads: CASSPRQGPSGANVLTF. CDR3 coding DNA: TGTGCCAGCAGCCCAAGACAGGGTCCCTCTGGGGCCAACGTCCTGACTTTC.

This clone was observed a single time. The chain links TRBV27 to TRBJ1-2, with 7 bases aligning to TRBD1. V trimming: 5 bases; J trimming: 2 bases; junction bases outside the gene matches: 11. Germline V gene sequence: CDR1 MNHEY, CDR2 SMNVEV (reference sequence). The CDR3 runs to 16 residues. This chain's CDR3 is CASSPRQGRGNYGYTF. The DNA of the CDR3 is TGTGCCAGCAGTCCCAGACAGGGTCGGGGGAACTATGGCTACACCTTC.

The V gene is TRBV28, the J gene TRBJ1-3, with TRBD1 matching 9 bases. The CDR3 spans 15 residues. Germline trimming cut 2 bases from V and 3 bases from J; bases unmatched to any gene: 2. CDR1 is MDHEN and CDR2 is SYDVKM in the germline V gene. CDR3 nucleotides: TGTGCCAGCAGTTTACGGACAGGGGATGGAAACACCATATATTTT. Translated, it gives CASSLRTGDGNTIYF.

This clone was observed a single time. This sequence joins TRBV7-2 and TRBJ1-5; TRBD1 is a possible D gene (6 bases). CDR1 and CDR2 (germline): SGHTA, FQGNSA. The V end was cut by 1 base, the J end by 3 bases, with 10 bases between. The CDR3 is 15 amino acids. The CDR3, as DNA: TGTGCCAGCAGCTTAGGTGGGGGCGACAATCAGCCCCAGCATTTT. Its translation: CASSLGGGDNQPQHF.

The chain combines TRBV2 with TRBJ1-2, with 7 nucleotides matching TRBD1. The CDR3 consists of 16 residues. In germline, CDR1 is SNHLY, CDR2 FYNNEI. J gave up 2 bases and V 4 bases, and 10 bases lay outside the gene matches. CDR3 sequence (DNA): TGTGCCAGCAGTGGCCAACCGGGACAGCGGAACTATGGCTACACCTTC. Its translation: CASSGQPGQRNYGYTF.

This rearrangement joins TRBV27 to TRBJ2-5; 7 bases align to TRBD1. Germline V gives CDR1 MNHEY, CDR2 SMNVEV (reference sequence). V trimming: 5 bases; J trimming: 2 bases; junction bases outside the gene matches: 5. The CDR3 covers 14 residues. CDR3: CASSAGTAQETQYF. The CDR3 DNA sequence: TGTGCCAGCAGTGCCGGGACAGCACAAGAGACCCAGTACTTC.

The chain employs TRBV5-1 and TRBJ2-7; the match to TRBD2 covers 9 bases. Germline assignment: CDR1 SGHRS and CDR2 YFSETQ. This CDR3 is 16 amino acids long. The V gene end was trimmed by 5 bases and the J gene end by 5 bases; junction bases not matched to a gene: 14. The CDR3 reads CASRDGGSGSVNEQYF. The CDR3 DNA follows: TGCGCCAGCAGGGACGGAGGTAGCGGGAGTGTCAACGAGCAGTACTTC.